These 9 T cell receptor beta chains share one sample of origin, sequenced in a study of cytomegalovirus exposure and HLA in healthy donors. Primers included in the PCR were 60 Vbeta and 13 Jbeta primers. Only in-frame clones appear in the TCRdb table, and some are missing; sequencing was by immunoSEQ multiplex PCR. Its clone listing holds some 51,000 clones. Sample: PBMCs. The receptors stem from a middle-aged man in good health and CMV-seropositive.

The chain has TRBV19 and TRBJ1-5; TRBD1 is a possible D gene (5 bases). The germline V gene has CDR1 LNHDA and CDR2 SQIVND (reference sequence). Trimming shortened V by 5 bases and J by 3 bases, and 11 bases separated the two germline ends. CDR3 size: 14 residues. The CDR3: CASSFGAFNQPQHF. CDR3 bases: TGTGCCAGTAGTTTTGGGGCCTTCAATCAGCCCCAGCATTTT.

The CDR3 sequence is CASRTGMSGYTF. The CDR3 DNA reads TGTGCCAGCAGGACAGGGATGAGTGGCTACACCTTC. The V call is TRBV5-8, the J call TRBJ1-2; 7 bases align to TRBD1. The CDR3 totals 12 residues. The ends lost 5 bases at V and 7 bases at J; junction bases unmatched: 5. Germline CDR1 reads SGHTS; CDR2 reads YDEGEE.

The chain combines TRBV30 with TRBJ2-3, with 7 bases aligning to TRBD2. The CDR3 spans 15 residues. Unmatched junction bases numbered 8, after V lost 5 bases and J lost 0 bases. The germline gives CDR1 GTSNPN, CDR2 SVGIG (reference sequence). The CDR3 protein is CAWEGLGGSTDTQYF. CDR3 bases: TGTGCCTGGGAAGGCCTGGGGGGGAGCACAGATACGCAGTATTTT.

J is TRBJ1-3 and V is TRBV7-9; no definite D call. V lost 3 bases and J lost 0, with 15 bases in between. This CDR3 region has 17 residues. CDR1 and CDR2 from the germline V gene are SEHNR and FQNEAQ (reference sequence). The CDR3 loop is CASSFRASRASGNTIYF. The CDR3 DNA follows: TGTGCCAGCAGCTTTCGGGCCTCGAGGGCCTCTGGAAACACCATATATTTT. Supplemented by reference TRBV7-9 and TRBJ1-3, the full variable domain reads DTGVSQNPRHKITKRGQNVTFRCDPISEHNRLYWYRQTLGQGPEFLTYFQNEAQLEKSRLLSDRFSAERPKGSFSTLEIQRTEQGDSAMYLCASSFRASRASGNTIYFGEGSWLTVV.

Notes on this clone: This CDR3 is also generated by other DNA sequences in the sample. J is TRBJ2-2 and V is TRBV5-4, with D maybe TRBD1 (6 bases). The CDR3 is made up of 16 amino acids. Trimming shortened V by 2 bases and J by 0 bases, and 11 bases separated the two germline ends. Germline-derived CDR1 and CDR2 are SGHNT and YYREEE (reference sequence). This CDR3 reads CASSFSGGPNTGELFF. The CDR3 DNA reads TGTGCCAGCAGCTTCTCTGGGGGCCCGAACACCGGGGAGCTGTTTTTT.

The CDR3 bases are TGTGCCAGCACCTTACAGGGGGCGATGAACACCGGGGAGCTGTTTTTT. Translation: CASTLQGAMNTGELFF. The rearrangement uses TRBV27 and TRBJ2-2, with 9 bases matching TRBD1. V trimming: 7 bases; J trimming: 1 base; junction bases outside the gene matches: 7. The germline CDR1 and CDR2 sequences are MNHEY and SMNVEV (reference sequence). The CDR3 is 16 residues long.

The chain carries TRBV19 and TRBJ2-7; possible D gene TRBD2, 5 bases. The CDR3 has 12 residues. Germline values: CDR1 LNHDA, CDR2 SQIVND (reference sequence). Trimming shortened V by 9 bases and J by 0 bases, and 9 bases separated the two germline ends. The CDR3 loop is CASHGDSYEQYF. As DNA, the CDR3 is TGTGCCAGCCACGGGGACTCCTACGAGCAGTACTTC.

The chain has TRBV2 and TRBJ2-5, with D unclear. Germline assignment: CDR1 SNHLY and CDR2 FYNNEI. V was clipped by 0 bases and J by 2 bases, with 4 bases between them. The CDR3 has 13 amino acids. This CDR3 is CASSEARQETQYF. The CDR3 DNA is TGTGCCAGCAGTGAAGCCCGGCAAGAGACCCAGTACTTC.

The chain recombines TRBV28 with TRBJ2-3; tentatively, D is TRBD2 (6 bases). From germline, CDR1 is MDHEN and CDR2 SYDVKM. This CDR3 region has 13 residues. Trimming took 3 bases from V and 4 from J, leaving 8 bases between them. The CDR3 reads CASSLIAADTQYF. The CDR3 coding sequence is TGTGCCAGCAGTTTGATAGCGGCAGATACGCAGTATTTT.